This T cell receptor beta chain was recorded in a study of blood T cell repertoires in COVID-19. Across the study: Sources were T cells, B-cell-depleted T cells, or PBMCs; the material itself was cDNA or gDNA.

The CDR3 loop spans 14 amino acids. The germline V gene encodes CDR1 SGDLS and CDR2 YYNGEE. Deletions cut 0 bases from V and 5 bases from J, with 6 bases between. This clone was seen a single time. In the study's own analysis: Scientists estimated how many nucleated cells there were by amplifying reference gene primers. Clones were read by immunoSEQ multiplex PCR, and TCRdb kept only the in-frame ones, dropping some. The V and J calls and the clone size are those of that table, but D and trimming were determined from the DNA. The table records some 180,000 clones, roughly 84% of them present only once.

The origin of this receptor is a woman aged 25 to 39 who had been exposed to COVID-19. Sequencing was performed on PBMCs or T cells enriched from blood (not recorded which). This sequence joins TRBV9 and TRBJ1-6; D gene ambiguous. CDR3 region: CASSVVENNSPLHF. The CDR3 region has the DNA TGTGCCAGCAGCGTAGTAGAGAATAATTCACCCCTCCACTTT.